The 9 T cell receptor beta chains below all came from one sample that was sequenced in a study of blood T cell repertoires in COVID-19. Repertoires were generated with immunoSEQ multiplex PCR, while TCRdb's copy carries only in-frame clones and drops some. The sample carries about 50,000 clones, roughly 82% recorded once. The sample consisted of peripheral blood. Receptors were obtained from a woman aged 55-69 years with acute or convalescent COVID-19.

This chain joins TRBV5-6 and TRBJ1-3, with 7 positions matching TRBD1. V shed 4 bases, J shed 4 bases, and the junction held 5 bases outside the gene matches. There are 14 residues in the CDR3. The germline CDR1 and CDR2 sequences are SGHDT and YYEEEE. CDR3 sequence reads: CASSQMTGGNTIYF. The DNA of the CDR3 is TGTGCCAGCAGCCAGATGACAGGGGGAAACACCATATATTTT.

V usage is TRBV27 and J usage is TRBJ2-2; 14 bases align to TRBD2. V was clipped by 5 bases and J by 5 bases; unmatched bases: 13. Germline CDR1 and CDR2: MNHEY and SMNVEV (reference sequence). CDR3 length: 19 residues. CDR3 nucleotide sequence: TGTGCCAGCAGTCGCGGAGGGGGGTGGACTAGCGGGAGGACCGGGGAGCTGTTTTTT. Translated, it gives CASSRGGGWTSGRTGELFF.

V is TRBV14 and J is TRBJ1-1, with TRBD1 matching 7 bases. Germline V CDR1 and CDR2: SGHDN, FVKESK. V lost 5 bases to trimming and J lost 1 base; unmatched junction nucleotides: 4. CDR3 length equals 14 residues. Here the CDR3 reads CASSFNRGNTEAFF. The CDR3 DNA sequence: TGTGCCAGCAGCTTCAACAGGGGGAACACTGAAGCTTTCTTT.

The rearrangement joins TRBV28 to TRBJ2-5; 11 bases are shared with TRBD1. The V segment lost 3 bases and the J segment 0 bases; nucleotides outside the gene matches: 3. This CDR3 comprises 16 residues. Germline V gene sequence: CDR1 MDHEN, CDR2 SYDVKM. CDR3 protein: CASSLSGQGDQETQYF. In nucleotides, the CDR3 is TGTGCCAGCAGTTTGTCGGGACAGGGGGACCAAGAGACCCAGTACTTC.

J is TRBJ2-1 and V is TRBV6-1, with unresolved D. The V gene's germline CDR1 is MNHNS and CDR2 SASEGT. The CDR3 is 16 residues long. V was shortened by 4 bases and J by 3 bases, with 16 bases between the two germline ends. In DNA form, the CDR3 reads TGTGCCAGCAGTGCCCCGACTGTGGCGGACTACAATGAGCAGTTCTTC. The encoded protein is CASSAPTVADYNEQFF.

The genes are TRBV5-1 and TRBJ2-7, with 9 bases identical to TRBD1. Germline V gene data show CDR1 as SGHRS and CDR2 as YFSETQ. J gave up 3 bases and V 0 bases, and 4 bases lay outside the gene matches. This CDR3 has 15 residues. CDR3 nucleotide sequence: TGCGCCAGCAGCTTGGGGGGGACAGGGAGCTACGAGCAGTACTTC. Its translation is CASSLGGTGSYEQYF.

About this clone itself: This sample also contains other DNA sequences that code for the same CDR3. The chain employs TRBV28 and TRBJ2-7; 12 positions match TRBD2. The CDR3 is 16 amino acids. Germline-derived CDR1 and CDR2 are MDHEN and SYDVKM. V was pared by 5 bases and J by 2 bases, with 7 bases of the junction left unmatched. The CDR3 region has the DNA TGTGCCAGCAGTCCGACTAGCGGGAGTCTAACCTACGAGCAGTACTTC. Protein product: CASSPTSGSLTYEQYF.

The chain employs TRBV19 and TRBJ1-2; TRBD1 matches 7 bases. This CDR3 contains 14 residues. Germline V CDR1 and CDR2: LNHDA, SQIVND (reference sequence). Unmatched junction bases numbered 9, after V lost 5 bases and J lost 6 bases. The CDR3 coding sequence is TGTGCCAGTAGTGTACGCAGGGGGAGTGATGGCTACACCTTC. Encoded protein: CASSVRRGSDGYTF.

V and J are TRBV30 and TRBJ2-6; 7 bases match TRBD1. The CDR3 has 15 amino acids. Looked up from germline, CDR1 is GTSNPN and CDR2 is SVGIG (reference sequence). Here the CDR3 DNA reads TGTGCTGGACAGGCTCTAGGCTCTGGGGCCAACGTCCTGACTTTC. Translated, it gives CAGQALGSGANVLTF.